These 22 T cell receptor beta chains share one sample of origin, sequenced in a study of metastatic and nonmetastatic thyroid tumors. No treatment of any kind had been given to any patient before thyroid surgery. MiXCR reprocessed the PCR reads for TCRdb. This table holds some 31,000 clones, roughly 20% found once. Sequencing was done on a sample of blood. Every receptor here comes from a female donor with papillary thyroid cancer or a benign thyroid nodule (not recorded which). Some clones in this sample may be carry-over from other donors' samples.

Many counts were recorded for this clone. The rearrangement joins TRBV20-1 to TRBJ1-4; D unclear. The CDR3 is 11 amino acids. Germline CDR1 DFQATT, CDR2 SNEGSKA (reference sequence). V was trimmed by 2 bases and J by 8 bases, leaving 6 bases between them. CDR3 nucleotides: TGCAGTGCTAGACGGCAGGAAAAACTGTTTTTT. Translated, it gives CSARRQEKLFF.

The gene calls are TRBV19 and TRBJ1-2; unclear D gene. Trimming left V 0 bases short and J 5 bases short, with 25 bases between. The length of the CDR3 is 19 residues. CDR1 and CDR2 from the germline V gene are LNHDA and SQIVND (reference sequence). CDR3 amino acids: CASSIDSGWSGGSDYGYTF. DNA for the CDR3: TGTGCCAGTAGTATAGATAGCGGTTGGTCGGGAGGCTCAGATTATGGCTACACCTTC.

The chain recombines TRBV9 with TRBJ2-3; D could derive from TRBD1 or TRBD2 (6 bases each). This CDR3 has 18 residues. V lost 1 base, J lost 0 bases, and 18 bases lay in between. Germline assignment: CDR1 SGDLS and CDR2 YYNGEE. The CDR3 DNA reads as TGTGCCAGCAGCGTAACCCCCTTGGGGGGCGGGAGCACAGATACGCAGTATTTT. It specifies CASSVTPLGGGSTDTQYF.

There are many counts of this clone. Other DNA variants within this sample encode the same CDR3. J is TRBJ2-1 and V is TRBV6-4, with D perhaps matching TRBD1 or TRBD2 (5 bases each). The CDR3 loop spans 16 amino acids. V was trimmed by 3 bases and J by 2 bases, leaving 14 bases between them. Germline V gene data show CDR1 as MRHNA and CDR2 as SNTAGT. The CDR3 coding sequence is TGTGCCAGCAGTGAAATGAGGGGACGCGCCTACAATGAGCAGTTCTTC. This codes for CASSEMRGRAYNEQFF.

V is TRBV12-3 or TRBV12-4 and J is TRBJ2-2, with TRBD1 as a possible D gene (5 bases). V lost 6 bases and J 5 bases, leaving 19 bases between the germline ends. The CDR3 sequence is 16 residues long. The CDR3 DNA reads TGTGCCAGCAGAAATGGACGGACAACGAGAACCGGGGAGCTGTTTTTT. Its translation is CASRNGRTTRTGELFF.

The rearrangement links TRBV4-2 to TRBJ1-1; D is undetermined. Germline lookup yields CDR1 LGHNA and CDR2 YNFKEQ. The CDR3 is 14 residues long. V gave up 0 bases and J gave up 0 bases, with 5 bases separating them. The CDR3 bases are TGTGCCAGCAGCCAAGAAGCCATGAACACTGAAGCTTTCTTT. It is translated as CASSQEAMNTEAFF.

This clone was observed a few times. This chain connects TRBV6-6 to TRBJ2-7; D not certain. Looked up from germline, CDR1 is MNHNY and CDR2 is SVGAGI (reference sequence). CDR3 length: 13 amino acids. Trimming removed 1 base at V and 6 bases at J, with 10 bases between. Written as DNA, the CDR3 is TGTGCCAGCAGTTACTTTGGTTTCGGCGAGCAGTACTTC. This translates into CASSYFGFGEQYF.

There are many counts of this clone. This chain links TRBV19 with TRBJ2-1; D gene ambiguous. Between the trimmed V and J ends, which lost 8 bases and 2 bases, there was a span of 4 bases. The CDR3 sequence is 11 residues long. Germline CDR1 and CDR2: LNHDA and SQIVND (reference sequence). The CDR3 coding sequence is TGTGCCAGTCGCACCTACAATGAGCAGTTCTTC. Its protein product is CASRTYNEQFF.

This clone was counted ten times or more. Other nucleotide sequences in the sample specify the same CDR3. The chain recombines TRBV11-2 with TRBJ1-5; 8 bases line up with TRBD1. CDR3 length equals 14 residues. Germline CDR1 SGHAT, CDR2 FQNNGV. Trimming took 5 bases from V and 4 from J; bases not matched to a gene: 4. CDR3: CASSPTGENQPQHF. Here the CDR3 DNA reads TGTGCCAGCAGCCCGACAGGGGAGAATCAGCCCCAGCATTTT.

This clone came up many times. The rearrangement links TRBV20-1 to TRBJ1-5; D uncertain. The CDR3 is 13 amino acids. In germline, CDR1 is DFQATT, CDR2 SNEGSKA (reference sequence). Trimming removed 0 bases at V and 7 bases at J, with 10 bases between. The CDR3 is CSARDSDGQPQHF. In nucleotides, the CDR3 is TGCAGTGCTAGAGATTCGGACGGGCAGCCCCAGCATTTT.

The chain is built from TRBV7-8 and TRBJ1-2, with D unclear. Trimming took off 2 bases at V and 5 bases at J, with 12 bases between the two ends. CDR3 length equals 14 residues. The germline V gene has CDR1 SGHVS and CDR2 FQNEAQ. CDR3 DNA sequence: TGTGCCAGCAGCTTATCCGGCGAAGGGTATGGCTACACCTTC. Encoded protein: CASSLSGEGYGYTF.

For this clone: A clone one base away is much larger, so this may be a read error. V gene TRBV2 combines with J gene TRBJ2-5; D unclear. CDR3 length equals 11 residues. V shed 1 base and J shed 5 bases, with 2 bases lying between them. Germline values: CDR1 SNHLY, CDR2 FYNNEI. Here the CDR3 DNA reads TGTGCCAGCAGTGAAGAGGAGACCCAGTACTTC. This encodes CASSEEETQYF.

This clone was observed many times. The chain couples TRBV6-1 to TRBJ1-1; D is uncertain. The length of the CDR3 is 12 residues. Trimming left V 6 bases short and J 0 bases short, with 5 bases between. Germline lookup yields CDR1 MNHNS and CDR2 SASEGT. The CDR3 nucleotides are TGTGCCAGCAGGCAGATGAACACTGAAGCTTTCTTT. It codes for CASRQMNTEAFF.

This clone was seen at least ten times. A read error may be the cause here, since a much bigger clone is one base away. The chain links TRBV19 to TRBJ2-1; 8 bases align to TRBD1. The length of the CDR3 is 14 residues. With 3 bases clipped from V and 8 bases from J, the junction kept 6 bases outside the gene matches. Germline CDR1 reads LNHDA; CDR2 reads SQIVND (reference sequence). The CDR3 nucleotides read TGTGCCAGTAGTATCGGGGCAGGGGGCGATGAGCAGTTCTTC. Translating gives CASSIGAGGDEQFF.

This clone occurred a few times. The chain joins TRBV2 to TRBJ2-7; D unresolved. V was clipped by 7 bases and J by 2 bases, with 9 bases between them. Germline V gene lookup returns CDR1 SNHLY and CDR2 FYNNEI. CDR3 length equals 12 residues. This CDR3 reads CASTSCTYEQYF. DNA for the CDR3: TGTGCCAGCACCTCCTGTACCTACGAGCAGTACTTC. The variable domain in full, completed from reference TRBV2 and TRBJ2-7, reads EPEVTQTPSHQVTQMGQEVILRCVPISNHLYFYWYRQILGQKVEFLVSFYNNEISEKSEIFDDQFSVERPDGSNFTLKIRSTKLEDSAMYFCASTSCTYEQYFGPGTRLTVT.

A single count supports this clone. This sequence joins TRBV20-1 and TRBJ1-2; possibly TRBD1 for D (5 bases). CDR3 length equals 13 residues. Germline assignment: CDR1 DFQATT and CDR2 SNEGSKA (reference sequence). Trimming removed 0 bases from V and 5 bases from J, with 10 bases in between. The CDR3 sequence is CSARDPGSYGYTF. Here the CDR3 DNA reads TGCAGTGCTAGAGATCCAGGGTCATATGGCTACACCTTC.

This clone appeared a few times. This sequence joins TRBV6-1 and TRBJ1-2; 8 bases are shared with TRBD1. V was pared by 7 bases and J by 4 bases, with 5 bases of the junction left unmatched. The CDR3 contains 13 residues. The germline V gene has CDR1 MNHNS and CDR2 SASEGT. CDR3 sequence reads: CASTQGASYGYTF. In DNA form, the CDR3 reads TGTGCCAGCACCCAGGGGGCCAGCTATGGCTACACCTTC.

This clone was observed at least ten times. The chain links TRBV6-2 or TRBV6-3 to TRBJ1-4; a possible D gene is TRBD1 (5 bases). Germline CDR1 and CDR2: MNHEY and SVGEGT. The CDR3 sequence is 13 residues long. The ends were cut back, 7 bases at V and 4 bases at J, with 10 bases in the middle. CDR3 coding DNA: TGTGCCAGCAAGCGGGACGGTAATGAAAAACTGTTTTTT. Its translation is CASKRDGNEKLFF.

This clone was seen many times. Within the sample, other DNA sequences also encode this same CDR3. The genes are TRBV4-2 and TRBJ1-6; D call uncertain. CDR3 length equals 17 residues. Trimming cost V 0 bases and J 0 bases, with 9 bases left between them. CDR1 and CDR2 (germline): LGHNA, YNFKEQ. CDR3 protein: CASSQETLSSYNSPLHF. In DNA form, the CDR3 reads TGTGCCAGCAGCCAAGAAACCCTGAGCTCCTATAATTCACCCCTCCACTTT.

This clone was observed at least ten times. The V call is TRBV18, the J call TRBJ2-5; weak D call: TRBD2 (5 bases). CDR1 is KGHSH, CDR2 LQKENI, per germline. CDR3 length: 14 amino acids. Trimming left V 2 bases short and J 5 bases short, with 12 bases between. Here the CDR3 DNA reads TGTGCCAGCTCACCAGAGGGTCATCGGGAGACCCAGTACTTC. Residues: CASSPEGHRETQYF.

The chain recombines TRBV4-2 with TRBJ2-7; 8 positions match TRBD2. Germline lookup yields CDR1 LGHNA and CDR2 YNFKEQ. Unmatched junction bases numbered 8, after V lost 4 bases and J lost 0 bases. The CDR3 covers 16 residues. CDR3 sequence reads: CASSPTASGSSYEQYF. CDR3 DNA: TGTGCCAGCAGCCCCACAGCGAGCGGGAGCTCCTACGAGCAGTACTTC.

This clone occurred many times. The chain links TRBV27 to TRBJ1-1; maybe TRBD1 (5 bases). Per germline, CDR1 MNHEY and CDR2 SMNVEV (reference sequence). This CDR3 is built from 12 residues. The V gene lost 10 bases and the J gene lost 10 bases, with 19 bases spanning the gap. The CDR3 protein is CATGTDNVGAFF. The CDR3 DNA reads as TGTGCCACCGGGACCGACAATGTGGGAGCTTTCTTT.